The clone carrying this T cell receptor beta chain was detected only a few times. The V and J ends lost 5 bases and 0 bases, in that order; junction bases with no gene match: 3. In germline, CDR1 is SGHAT, CDR2 FQNNGV. This CDR3 is 15 amino acids long. TCRdb re-derived calls from the RT-PCR reads in MiXCR, one entry per CDR3 protein. The sample has almost 700,000 distinct CDR3 sequences; about 14% are singletons. The sequenced sample consisted of memory CD4+ T cells from blood. The source of this sequence is a female donor in good health, serving as a healthy control. The genes are TRBV11-2 and TRBJ2-3, with 9 positions matching TRBD2. The CDR3 reads CASSRLAVSTDTQYF. Here the CDR3 DNA reads TGTGCCAGCAGCCGACTAGCGGTTAGCACAGATACGCAGTATTTT. The whole variable domain, remainder taken from reference TRBV11-2 and TRBJ2-3, is EAGVAQSPRYKIIEKRQSVAFWCNPISGHATLYWYQQILGQGPKLLIQFQNNGVVDDSQLPKDRFSAERLKGVDSTLKIQPAKLEDSAVYLCASSRLAVSTDTQYFGPGTRLTVL.